Presented here are 14 T cell receptor beta chains from one specimen sequenced in a study of T cell responses to AZD1222 COVID-19 vaccine. This table comes from immunoSEQ multiplex PCR, and its TCRdb copy is limited to in-frame clones, with some not included. The sample records about 150,000 clones, over 80% being singletons. The sequencing here drew on peripheral blood, taken 28 days after the second AZD1222 dose. Receptors were obtained from an adult who received the AZD1222 COVID-19 vaccine.

This chain joins TRBV5-5 and TRBJ2-3, with D perhaps matching TRBD1 (6 bases). V lost 2 bases to trimming and J lost 4 bases, with 11 bases between them. Looked up from germline, CDR1 is SGHKS and CDR2 is YYEKEE (reference sequence). The CDR3 is 14 residues long. The CDR3 sequence is CASSLGQLADTQYF. The CDR3 coding sequence is TGTGCCAGCAGCTTAGGACAGTTGGCAGATACGCAGTATTTT. Filled out from reference TRBV5-5 and TRBJ2-3, the complete variable domain reads DAGVTQSPTHLIKTRGQQVTLRCSPISGHKSVSWYQQVLGQGPQFIFQYYEKEERGRGNFPDRFSARQFPNYSSELNVNALLLGDSALYLCASSLGQLADTQYFGPGTRLTVL.

This clone was picked up one time. The chain carries TRBV18 and TRBJ2-1; D may be TRBD2 (6 bases). Germline V gene sequence: CDR1 KGHSH, CDR2 LQKENI. V gave up 2 bases and J gave up 1 base, with 18 bases separating them. This CDR3 spans 18 amino acids. The CDR3 nucleotides read TGTGCCAGCTCACCAATCCCGGGCGGGGCTCAGTCCTACAATGAGCAGTTCTTC. It is translated as CASSPIPGGAQSYNEQFF.

This clone showed up just a few times. This chain uses TRBV30 with TRBJ2-1; D is unclear. This CDR3 is 13 amino acids long. Trimming pared 2 bases from V and 0 bases from J, leaving 5 bases between. Germline loops: CDR1 GTSNPN, CDR2 SVGIG (reference sequence). The CDR3 here is CAWSLGSYNEQFF. The CDR3 DNA is TGTGCCTGGAGTTTGGGCTCCTACAATGAGCAGTTCTTC.

The rearrangement uses TRBV7-7 and TRBJ2-1; tentatively, D is TRBD1 or TRBD2 (5 bases each). V shed 2 bases and J shed 9 bases, with 14 bases lying between them. Looked up from germline, CDR1 is SSHAT and CDR2 is FNYEAQ (reference sequence). CDR3 length: 14 residues. The CDR3 here is CASSLFGGKAEQFF. The CDR3 DNA sequence: TGTGCCAGCAGCTTATTTGGGGGTAAGGCTGAGCAGTTCTTC.

The chain is built from TRBV28 and TRBJ1-5; possible D gene TRBD1, 6 bases. The CDR3 runs 15 residues. CDR1 is MDHEN, CDR2 SYDVKM, per germline. V was pared by 6 bases and J by 6 bases, with 18 bases between. CDR3 protein: CASRYLGGAGQPQHF. The CDR3 nucleotides read TGTGCCAGCAGATACCTTGGGGGGGCGGGTCAGCCCCAGCATTTT. The whole variable domain, filled in from reference TRBV28 and TRBJ1-5, reads DVKVTQSSRYLVKRTGEKVFLECVQDMDHENMFWYRQDPGLGLRLIYFSYDVKMKEKGDIPEGYSVSREKKERFSLILESASTNQTSMYLCASRYLGGAGQPQHFGDGTRLSIL.

Regarding this clone: The junction departs from germline at one end; a sequencing error may be responsible. This rearrangement joins TRBV24-1 to TRBJ2-1; the D is unclear. Per the germline V gene, CDR1 is KGHDR and CDR2 is SFDVKD. The CDR3 runs to 13 residues. CDR3 bases: TGTGCCACCAGTGACCCGAATTACAGTGAGCAGTTCTTC. Translating it yields CATSDPNYSEQFF.

This sequence joins TRBV18 and TRBJ1-3; TRBD1 matches 7 bases. The V gene end was trimmed by 2 bases and the J gene end by 2 bases; junction bases not matched to a gene: 6. Germline-derived CDR1 and CDR2 are KGHSH and LQKENI. The CDR3 covers 16 residues. CDR3: CASSPRQGVAGNTIYF. The CDR3 nucleotides are TGTGCCAGCTCACCAAGACAGGGAGTAGCTGGAAACACCATATATTTT. The whole variable domain, remainder taken from reference TRBV18 and TRBJ1-3, is NAGVMQNPRHLVRRRGQEARLRCSPMKGHSHVYWYRQLPEEGLKFMVYLQKENIIDESGMPKERFSAEFPKEGPSILRIQQVVRGDSAAYFCASSPRQGVAGNTIYFGEGSWLTVV.

This sequence joins TRBV15 and TRBJ1-3; 7 positions match TRBD1. The length of the CDR3 is 15 residues. Germline trimming cut 5 bases from V and 0 bases from J; bases unmatched to any gene: 4. Germline values: CDR1 LNHNV, CDR2 YYDKDF (reference sequence). CDR3 sequence reads: CATSEGQFSGNTIYF. CDR3 DNA sequence: TGTGCCACCAGCGAGGGACAGTTCTCTGGAAACACCATATATTTT.

J is TRBJ2-3 and V is TRBV12-2; the D call TRBD1 from the table was never checked on the DNA. TRBV12-2 corresponds to a pseudogene. The CDR3 covers 19 residues. CDR3 amino acids: CASRSFFGGRDGGTDTQYF. CDR3 DNA: TGTGCAAGTCGCTCCTTTTTTGGGGGCCGGGACGGGGGCACAGATACGCAGTATTTT.

As DNA, the CDR3 is TGTGCCAGCAGCTACGTACAGAACACTGAAGCTTTCTTT. Encoded protein: CASSYVQNTEAFF. The rearrangement uses TRBV5-5 and TRBJ1-1; D is unclear. The CDR3 is made up of 13 amino acids. The germline V gene has CDR1 SGHKS and CDR2 YYEKEE (reference sequence). The germline V and J ends were trimmed by 3 bases and 1 base, with 7 bases remaining between them.

The rearrangement uses TRBV5-6 and TRBJ2-3, with D unresolved. Deletions cut 1 base from V and 8 bases from J, with 8 bases between. The V gene's germline CDR1 is SGHDT and CDR2 YYEEEE. The CDR3 sequence is 12 residues long. CDR3: CASSLSGGTQYF. Here the CDR3 DNA reads TGTGCCAGCAGCTTGTCTGGTGGTACGCAGTATTTT.

V usage is TRBV5-8 and J usage is TRBJ1-5, with D tentatively TRBD1 (6 bases). Germline V gene lookup returns CDR1 SGHTS and CDR2 YDEGEE. CDR3 size: 17 residues. Deletions cut 0 bases from V and 0 bases from J, with 13 bases between. CDR3 coding DNA: TGTGCCAGCAGCTTGGGTCCAGGGGCAGGTAGCAATCAGCCCCAGCATTTT. Translation: CASSLGPGAGSNQPQHF.

The chain uses TRBV18 and TRBJ2-5; the match to TRBD2 covers 7 bases. V was clipped by 1 base and J by 3 bases; unmatched bases: 5. Germline CDR1 KGHSH, CDR2 LQKENI. This CDR3 spans 15 amino acids. The CDR3 spells CASSPRMGREETQYF. The CDR3 coding sequence is TGTGCCAGCTCACCACGTATGGGGAGGGAAGAGACCCAGTACTTC.

The V gene is TRBV19, the J gene TRBJ2-1, with 7 nucleotides matching TRBD2. This CDR3 has 15 amino acids. Germline V lookup: CDR1 LNHDA, CDR2 SQIVND (reference sequence). V lost 4 bases to trimming and J lost 4 bases; unmatched junction nucleotides: 7. CDR3 coding DNA: TGTGCCAGTAGTAGGTCTAGCGGAGATTACAATGAGCAGTTCTTC. Protein: CASSRSSGDYNEQFF.